These 8 T cell receptor beta chains originate from one sample sequenced in a study of T cell changes during pregnancy in multiple sclerosis. Produced via immunoSEQ multiplex PCR; TCRdb's table is partial and in-frame only. The sample has fewer than 90,000 clones, approximately 95% seen once; the top ten hold roughly 1.7%. The input for sequencing was peripheral blood, taken after pregnancy. Receptor source: a female donor in good health, enrolled as a control in a pregnancy study.

V gene TRBV25-1 combines with J gene TRBJ1-3; D unresolved. Deletions cut 4 bases from V and 1 base from J, with 2 bases between. The CDR3 has 12 amino acids. Germline V lookup: CDR1 MGHDK, CDR2 SYGVNS. This chain's CDR3 is CASSASGNTIYF. The CDR3 DNA reads TGTGCCAGCAGTGCATCTGGAAACACCATATATTTT.

The rearrangement uses TRBV14 and TRBJ2-5, with unresolved D. In germline, CDR1 is SGHDN, CDR2 FVKESK. Trimming cost V 0 bases and J 5 bases, with 13 bases left between them. This CDR3 is 15 amino acids long. Here the CDR3 reads CASSQEMGPGETQYF. The CDR3 coding sequence is TGTGCCAGCAGCCAAGAGATGGGCCCTGGGGAGACCCAGTACTTC.

The V and J genes are TRBV27 and TRBJ2-1; D may be TRBD2 (5 bases). This CDR3 has 14 amino acids. CDR1 is MNHEY, CDR2 SMNVEV, per germline (reference sequence). The V end was cut by 4 bases, the J end by 1 base, with 8 bases between. The CDR3, as DNA: TGTGCCAGCAGTTGGAGCGGATCCTACAATGAGCAGTTCTTC. Its translation: CASSWSGSYNEQFF.

The rearrangement links TRBV15 to TRBJ2-1; D gene ambiguous. The V and J ends lost 5 bases and 6 bases respectively, with 5 bases between them. Germline V lookup: CDR1 LNHNV, CDR2 YYDKDF (reference sequence). The CDR3 length is 11 residues. The CDR3 nucleotides read TGTGCCACCAGCTTTATCAATGAGCAGTTCTTC. It yields the protein CATSFINEQFF.

V and J are TRBV19 and TRBJ2-3; possibly TRBD1 for D (5 bases). Germline CDR1 and CDR2: LNHDA and SQIVND (reference sequence). Trimming pared 1 base from V and 7 bases from J, leaving 15 bases between. The CDR3 runs 15 residues. The CDR3 DNA sequence: TGTGCCAGTAGTATAGCCTTGCAGGGATGGCATACGCAGTATTTT. This gives the protein CASSIALQGWHTQYF.

The chain joins TRBV11-3 to TRBJ2-1; no clear D gene. CDR1 is SGHNT and CDR2 is YENEEA in the germline V gene. CDR3 length: 14 residues. Trimming removed 0 bases from V and 4 bases from J, with 7 bases in between. The CDR3 DNA reads TGTGCCAGCAGCTTAGATTCCAGATACAATGAGCAGTTCTTC. Protein: CASSLDSRYNEQFF.

This clone came up once. The chain recombines TRBV27 with TRBJ2-7, with 11 bases that match TRBD1. CDR1 is MNHEY and CDR2 is SMNVEV in the germline V gene (reference sequence). Losses at the gene ends were 3 bases for V and 4 bases for J; bases not matched to a gene: 2. This CDR3 is 14 amino acids long. DNA for the CDR3: TGTGCCAGCAGTTTGGACAGGGGGCCTTACGAGCAGTACTTC. This codes for CASSLDRGPYEQYF.

V and J are TRBV7-2 and TRBJ2-1; tentative D call: TRBD2 (6 bases). The CDR3 sequence is 15 residues long. In germline, CDR1 is SGHTA, CDR2 FQGNSA. The V end lost 6 bases, the J end lost 6 bases, and 18 bases lay between the germline ends. The CDR3 sequence: CASSWDLAPSNEQFF. CDR3 nucleotides: TGTGCCAGCAGTTGGGATCTAGCGCCTAGCAATGAGCAGTTCTTC.